What follows describes a single T cell receptor (beta chain). The CDR3 runs to 16 residues. V was pared by 2 bases and J by 6 bases, with 8 bases of the junction left unmatched. Per the germline V gene, CDR1 is MGHRA and CDR2 is YSYEKL. This PCR relied on a set of 60 Vbeta primers and 13 Jbeta primers. TCRdb keeps only in-frame clones here, not all; method: immunoSEQ multiplex PCR. The repertoire holds 75,000 to 95,000 clones, with over 75% as singletons. This entry is derived from a study of cytomegalovirus exposure and HLA in healthy donors. Study details: Most donors, just over 80% of approximately 400 genotyped, fell in the Caucasian-associated ancestry cluster.

The gene calls are TRBV4-1 and TRBJ2-3; 10 positions agree with TRBD1. This TCR was recovered from a man aged 45-65 years in good health and CMV-seronegative. The sample taken for sequencing was PBMCs. The CDR3 DNA follows: TGCGCCAGCAGCCAACATCCGGGACAGGGGAGGGATACGCAGTATTTT. Its translation is CASSQHPGQGRDTQYF.